This is a list of T cell receptor beta chains from one sample in a study of blood T cell repertoires in COVID-19. Generated by immunoSEQ multiplex PCR, the TCRdb table keeps only in-frame clones and is missing some. Among some 500,000 clones listed, roughly 89% were seen once. Sequencing was carried out using peripheral blood. These receptors all come from a woman between 50 and 59 years old with COVID-19, enrolled during active disease. The CDR3 runs from the conserved cysteine through the conserved F or W. The size of a clone is reported for some rows only, either as once, few or many, or as a class for expanded clones.

>.|TRBV10-1|TRBJ2-1
CASQPSGTGHNEQFF
>.|TRBV29-1|TRBJ1-1
CSVAGQGEGYTEAFF
>.|TRBV6-2/TRBV6-3|TRBJ2-3
CASSSWTSGGDTDTQYF
>.|TRBV24-1|TRBJ2-2
CATRSGLTGELFF
>.|TRBV6-1|TRBJ1-5
CASSEVGQSQPQHF
>few|TRBV2|TRBJ2-7
CASGWGQGNEQYF
>once|TRBV6-5|TRBJ1-1
CASSRTGQGGTEAFF
>.|TRBV7-9|TRBJ2-7
CASSLIELADSPSYEQYF
>.|TRBV2|TRBJ1-1
CARSPTGAGTEAFF
>.|TRBV6-5|TRBJ2-3
CASSPGLAGTDTQYF
>.|TRBV4-1|TRBJ2-3
CASSRRQGSTDTQYF
>.|TRBV24-1|TRBJ2-3
CATSDSGREIDTQYF
>.|TRBV4-2|TRBJ2-7
CASSQGHSYEQYF
>.|TRBV6-5|TRBJ1-2
CASSYSGVDYGYTF
>.|TRBV14|TRBJ2-1
CASTQGGITPYNEQFF
>.|TRBV24-1|TRBJ2-7
CATSSVEQGSHEQYF
>.|TRBV7-3|TRBJ1-2
CASSEGQTIYGYTF
>.|TRBV19|TRBJ2-1
CASIPKGLAGNNEQFF
>.|TRBV19|TRBJ1-5
CASSIEQGIGQPQHF
>.|TRBV6-5|TRBJ2-4
CASRPTSGGGNIQYF
>.|TRBV19|TRBJ1-5
CASSYRGEYQPQHF
>few|TRBV6-1|TRBJ1-3
CASSEGYSSGNTIYF
>.|TRBV7-9|TRBJ1-2
CASSSGQGNYGYTF
>.|TRBV7-9|TRBJ1-1
CASSLGANTEAFF
>.|TRBV6-1|TRBJ2-5
CASSDKGGEETQYF
>.|TRBV18|TRBJ2-1
CASSPSARNEQFF
>.|TRBV4-1|TRBJ1-1
CASSQEGTGFAGGAFF
>.|TRBV19|TRBJ2-2
CASGGEWELFF
>.|TRBV19|TRBJ2-3
CASSIVGAGGLVDTQYF
>.|TRBV9|TRBJ2-2
CASSLTGAGELFF
>once|TRBV5-1|TRBJ1-1
CASSGNTNRGTEAFF
>.|TRBV27|TRBJ1-6
CASSSRATVNSPLHF
>.|TRBV5-6|TRBJ2-7
CASSYSDEQYF
>.|TRBV19|TRBJ1-4
CASSIGLPTNEKLFF
>.|TRBV3-1/TRBV3-2|TRBJ1-2
CASSLRAGGYTF
>.|TRBV15|TRBJ1-6
CATSIDRGYSPLHF
>.|TRBV28|TRBJ1-5
CASSLRLGTAYQPQHF
>.|TRBV5-4|TRBJ1-1
CASNPLGAGTEAFF
>.|TRBV11-2|TRBJ2-1
CASSSTGDYNEQFF
>.|TRBV6-1|TRBJ2-7
CASSARPGQGSYEQYF
>.|TRBV6-5|TRBJ1-2
CASSSLRDGLDGYTF
>.|TRBV28|TRBJ2-2
CASSTYRGRRTGELFF
>.|TRBV9|TRBJ2-5
CASSAGLAGGRETQYF
>.|TRBV27|TRBJ2-2
CASSHKGVPGELFF
>.|TRBV20-1|TRBJ1-2
CSPWTGLGYTF
>.|TRBV3-1/TRBV3-2|TRBJ1-6
CASSQGTGTISPLHF
>.|TRBV11-2|TRBJ1-2
CASSLGANYGYTF
>.|TRBV28|TRBJ2-1
CASSDGRDRVNEQFF
>.|TRBV29-1|TRBJ2-3
CSVCGAVSQVGYTDTQYF
>once|TRBV11-2|TRBJ1-2
CASSSGQVRAYGYTF
>.|TRBV5-6|TRBJ1-5
CASSLGVINQPQHF
>.|TRBV4-2|TRBJ1-2
CASSQERGILGYTF
>.|TRBV3-1/TRBV3-2|TRBJ2-1
CASSLNPTGTSGGAGQFF
>.|TRBV30|TRBJ1-2
CALDRTEANYGYTF